This T cell receptor beta chain is drawn from a study of T-cell reconstitution after alpha-beta-depleted transplantation in children. V lost 3 bases to trimming and J lost 2 bases, with 4 bases between them. CDR1 is SGHRS, CDR2 YFSETQ, per germline. The CDR3 sequence is 12 residues long. Library preparation (for TCRbeta) was performed with unique molecular identifiers. TCRdb ran MiXCR on the PCR reads and lists one entry per CDR3 protein. The sample shows about 110,000 distinct CDR3 sequences, about 9.4% of them seen only once. This clonotype was seen only a few times. The V and J genes are TRBV5-1 and TRBJ2-3; D not certain. This clonotype was sampled from a boy aged 2-15 years with acute lymphoblastic leukemia, due to receive a stem cell transplant. The sequenced sample was PBMCs, obtained before TCRalphabeta/CD19-depleted stem cell transplant. The CDR3 region is CASSSDTDTQYF. CDR3 in DNA: TGCGCCAGCAGCTCGGACACAGATACGCAGTATTTT.